The 25 T cell receptor beta chains in this list originate from one sample, sequenced in a study of beta chain features in type 1 diabetes. Isolated RNA was reverse transcribed in full, so expressed TCRB transcripts were sequenced. This table comes from immunoSEQ multiplex PCR, and its TCRdb copy is limited to in-frame clones, with some not included. The sample carries fewer than 900,000 clones, 17% recorded once. Sequenced sample: naive CD4+ T cells from blood. The receptors come from a woman aged 18-29 years in good health.

This clone has just a few counts. Within the sample, other DNA sequences also encode this same CDR3. The V call is TRBV5-1, the J call TRBJ2-5; 7 bases map to TRBD2. J lost 5 bases, V lost 4 bases, and 5 bases had no gene match. Germline CDR1 SGHRS, CDR2 YFSETQ. This CDR3 has 13 residues. Written as DNA, the CDR3 is TGCGCCAGCAGCAGGCAGGGAGGGGAGACCCAGTACTTC. Translating gives CASSRQGGETQYF.

The chain recombines TRBV7-5 with TRBJ2-7; the D call in the table, TRBD2, was not verified against the DNA. TRBV7-5 is designated a pseudogene. CDR3 length: 14 residues. In DNA, the CDR3 is TGTGCCAGAATCCCGCGAAGTCCGACCTACGAGCAGTACTTC. This encodes CARIPRSPTYEQYF.

The V and J genes are TRBV7-2 and TRBJ2-7; possible D gene TRBD2, 6 bases. V shed 5 bases and J shed 5 bases, with 16 bases lying between them. Germline loops: CDR1 SGHTA, CDR2 FQGNSA. CDR3 length: 14 amino acids. The CDR3 spells CASSPSRGGNEQYF. The CDR3 DNA reads TGTGCCAGCAGCCCTAGCCGAGGAGGGAACGAGCAGTACTTC.

This rearrangement joins TRBV5-4 to TRBJ2-1, with 14 nucleotides matching TRBD2. This CDR3 has 15 residues. The J segment lost 6 bases and the V segment lost 4 bases, leaving 3 bases of the junction unmatched. CDR1 and CDR2 from the germline V gene are SGHNT and YYREEE (reference sequence). The CDR3 protein is CASSRTSGRPNEQFF. The CDR3 DNA is TGTGCCAGCAGCCGGACTAGCGGGAGGCCCAATGAGCAGTTCTTC.

This rearrangement joins TRBV28 to TRBJ1-2, with no clear D. Germline values: CDR1 MDHEN, CDR2 SYDVKM. The germline V and J ends were trimmed by 6 bases and 1 base, with 15 bases remaining between them. The CDR3 has 15 residues. The CDR3 reads CASSFLDGHNYGYTF. CDR3 nucleotide sequence: TGTGCCAGCAGCTTCCTGGACGGCCATAACTATGGCTACACCTTC.

The rearrangement joins TRBV28 to TRBJ2-7; D is perhaps TRBD1 (5 bases). CDR1 and CDR2 from the germline V gene are MDHEN and SYDVKM. This CDR3 contains 15 residues. V shed 5 bases and J shed 1 base, with 15 bases lying between them. The CDR3 sequence: CASSNSGSRSYEQYF. The DNA for the CDR3 is TGTGCCAGCAGTAACTCAGGGTCAAGGTCCTACGAGCAGTACTTC.

V gene TRBV2 combines with J gene TRBJ1-2; possible D gene TRBD1, 5 bases. CDR1 is SNHLY, CDR2 FYNNEI, per germline. The CDR3 length is 15 residues. V shed 4 bases and J shed 4 bases, with 16 bases lying between them. CDR3 sequence reads: CASSGGVGLGYGYTF. The CDR3 nucleotides read TGTGCCAGCAGTGGAGGGGTGGGGCTGGGCTATGGCTACACCTTC. The whole variable domain, filled in from reference TRBV2 and TRBJ1-2, reads EPEVTQTPSHQVTQMGQEVILRCVPISNHLYFYWYRQILGQKVEFLVSFYNNEISEKSEIFDDQFSVERPDGSNFTLKIRSTKLEDSAMYFCASSGGVGLGYGYTFGSGTRLTVV.

This clone occurred a few times. The chain joins TRBV5-1 to TRBJ2-3; the D call may be TRBD1 or TRBD2 (5 bases each). CDR1 SGHRS and CDR2 YFSETQ come from the germline V gene. Trimming removed 0 bases at V and 6 bases at J, with 14 bases between. The CDR3 consists of 15 residues. The CDR3 DNA reads TGCGCCAGCAGCTTGGAGGGGACCTTTGGGGATACGCAGTATTTT. Translating gives CASSLEGTFGDTQYF. The variable domain in full, with the rest retrieved from reference TRBV5-1 and TRBJ2-3, is KAGVTQTPRYLIKTRGQQVTLSCSPISGHRSVSWYQQTPGQGLQFLFEYFSETQRNKGNFPGRFSGRQFSNSRSEMNVSTLELGDSALYLCASSLEGTFGDTQYFGPGTRLTVL.

The chain couples TRBV5-1 to TRBJ2-7; 9 bases line up with TRBD1. Trimming cost V 4 bases and J 4 bases; bases outside gene matches: 6. The CDR3 has 14 residues. Per the germline V gene, CDR1 is SGHRS and CDR2 is YFSETQ. CDR3 bases: TGCGCCAGCAGCGAGGGACAGGGAGATTACGAGCAGTACTTC. It yields the protein CASSEGQGDYEQYF.

To note about this clone: This CDR3 is also generated by other DNA sequences in the sample. The rearrangement links TRBV9 to TRBJ2-3; D remains unclear. The V gene lost 3 bases and the J gene lost 0 bases, with 2 bases spanning the gap. The CDR3 loop spans 12 amino acids. CDR1 and CDR2 (germline): SGDLS, YYNGEE. The CDR3 reads CASSGSTDTQYF. CDR3 nucleotide sequence: TGTGCCAGCAGCGGTAGCACAGATACGCAGTATTTT.

This clone is a singleton in its sample. V usage is TRBV27 and J usage is TRBJ1-1; maybe TRBD1 (6 bases). V lost 5 bases and J 1 base, leaving 14 bases between the germline ends. The CDR3 loop spans 15 amino acids. Per germline, CDR1 MNHEY and CDR2 SMNVEV (reference sequence). The CDR3 reads CASSLRQDPNTEAFF. The DNA of the CDR3 is TGTGCCAGCAGTCTACGACAGGACCCGAACACTGAAGCTTTCTTT.

V usage is TRBV9 and J usage is TRBJ2-5; a possible D gene is TRBD2 (5 bases). Germline CDR1 is SGDLS and CDR2 is YYNGEE. This CDR3 comprises 16 residues. Trimming cost V 6 bases and J 4 bases, with 22 bases left between them. DNA for the CDR3: TGTGCCAGCACCCTGACCTTGGGTGGACTCGGAGAGACCCAGTACTTC. It is translated as CASTLTLGGLGETQYF.

The V gene is TRBV4-2, the J gene TRBJ1-5; D is ambiguous. The V end lost 0 bases, the J end lost 8 bases, and 8 bases lay between the germline ends. CDR1 and CDR2 (germline): LGHNA, YNFKEQ. This CDR3 contains 13 residues. The CDR3 loop reads CASSQEMWEPQHF. CDR3 coding DNA: TGTGCCAGCAGCCAAGAAATGTGGGAGCCCCAGCATTTT.

A few counts support this clone. The gene calls are TRBV6-6 and TRBJ1-3, with D tentatively TRBD1 (6 bases). The CDR3 is 14 amino acids. Germline V gene sequence: CDR1 MNHNY, CDR2 SVGAGI (reference sequence). V was clipped by 6 bases and J by 0 bases, with 9 bases between them. CDR3 bases: TGTGCCAGCAGCCAACAGGGCTCTGGAAACACCATATATTTT. It translates to CASSQQGSGNTIYF.

DNA for the CDR3: TGTGCCAGCAGTAGCGGGGAAACCTACAATGAGCAGTTCTTC. Encoded protein: CASSSGETYNEQFF. V and J are TRBV9 and TRBJ2-1; the match to TRBD2 covers 8 bases. Germline-derived CDR1 and CDR2 are SGDLS and YYNGEE. The ends lost 5 bases at V and 2 bases at J; junction bases unmatched: 3. The CDR3 totals 14 residues.

Of note for this clone: The same CDR3 also results from other DNA sequences found in this sample. This chain links TRBV7-2 with TRBJ2-7; 13 bases map to TRBD2. V lost 3 bases, J lost 7 bases, and 3 bases stayed unmatched. Per germline, CDR1 SGHTA and CDR2 FQGNSA. The CDR3 loop spans 14 amino acids. The CDR3 spells CASSLGLAGREQYF. The CDR3 nucleotides are TGTGCCAGCAGCTTGGGACTAGCGGGACGGGAGCAGTACTTC.

The chain carries TRBV6-5 and TRBJ2-7; the D gene could be TRBD1 or TRBD2 (5 bases each). CDR3 length: 13 residues. The V end lost 7 bases, the J end lost 6 bases, and 16 bases lay between the germline ends. Germline CDR1 MNHEY, CDR2 SVGAGI. The CDR3 DNA is TGTGCCAGCATTCGGCAGGGAAGCGGCGAGCAGTACTTC. It is translated as CASIRQGSGEQYF.

The rearrangement joins TRBV6-6 to TRBJ2-7; TRBD2 is a possible D gene (5 bases). This CDR3 spans 14 amino acids. Looked up from germline, CDR1 is MNHNY and CDR2 is SVGAGI (reference sequence). Between the trimmed V and J ends, which lost 2 bases and 7 bases, there was a span of 15 bases. This CDR3 is CASSYGGGKREQYF. For the CDR3, the DNA is TGTGCCAGCAGTTACGGAGGTGGTAAACGGGAGCAGTACTTC.

The chain has TRBV27 and TRBJ2-1; the match to TRBD2 covers 7 bases. V gave up 10 bases and J gave up 1 base; unmatched junction bases: 10. Germline CDR1 is MNHEY and CDR2 is SMNVEV (reference sequence). The CDR3 length is 15 residues. CDR3 loop: CATPPAGESYNEQFF. The CDR3 bases are TGTGCCACCCCCCCCGCGGGGGAATCCTACAATGAGCAGTTCTTC.

The rearrangement uses TRBV7-9 and TRBJ1-4; 7 bases line up with TRBD1. CDR3 length: 12 amino acids. V was clipped by 7 bases and J by 8 bases; unmatched bases: 4. Germline V gives CDR1 SEHNR, CDR2 FQNEAQ (reference sequence). CDR3 protein: CASTWDSEKLFF. In DNA form, the CDR3 reads TGTGCCAGCACCTGGGACAGCGAAAAACTGTTTTTT.

The genes are TRBV6-6 and TRBJ2-2, with a tentative D call TRBD2 (5 bases). Germline CDR1 and CDR2: MNHNY and SVGAGI (reference sequence). V lost 6 bases, J lost 4 bases, and 18 bases lay in between. The CDR3 runs 16 residues. As DNA, the CDR3 is TGTGCCAGCAGCCCAACCCTACGCCGGGGCACCGGGGAGCTGTTTTTT. The encoded protein is CASSPTLRRGTGELFF.

In the case of this clone: This same CDR3 is encoded by further DNA sequences in the sample. This rearrangement joins TRBV2 to TRBJ1-5; tentative D call: TRBD1 (6 bases). Germline loops: CDR1 SNHLY, CDR2 FYNNEI. The V and J ends lost 6 bases and 3 bases respectively, with 9 bases between them. This CDR3 has 13 amino acids. In nucleotides, the CDR3 is TGTGCCAGCAGGGGGGACATCAATCAGCCCCAGCATTTT. Translating it yields CASRGDINQPQHF.

The chain is built from TRBV6-5 and TRBJ2-2; D gene unclear. CDR1 and CDR2 (germline): MNHEY, SVGAGI. CDR3 length: 15 residues. Deletions cut 0 bases from V and 6 bases from J, with 11 bases between. CDR3 in amino acids: CASSYSYFRSGELFF. As DNA, the CDR3 is TGTGCCAGCAGTTACTCGTATTTTAGGTCCGGGGAGCTGTTTTTT.

On this clone: The sample carries other DNA sequences with the same CDR3. This chain uses TRBV19 with TRBJ2-1; D may match TRBD1 or TRBD2 (5 bases each). The CDR3 runs to 13 residues. Trimming took off 3 bases at V and 4 bases at J, with 7 bases between the two ends. CDR1 is LNHDA, CDR2 SQIVND, per germline (reference sequence). The CDR3 loop reads CASSIGAYNEQFF. The CDR3 region has the DNA TGTGCCAGTAGTATCGGGGCTTACAATGAGCAGTTCTTC.

This clone showed up just a few times. This specimen includes other DNA sequences encoding the same CDR3. This sequence joins TRBV7-2 and TRBJ2-1; tentative D call: TRBD2 (6 bases). The germline V gene has CDR1 SGHTA and CDR2 FQGNSA. This CDR3 has 15 amino acids. V dropped 5 bases and J dropped 0 bases, with 11 bases sitting between them. The CDR3 here is CASSLSGSSYNEQFF. Written as DNA, the CDR3 is TGTGCCAGCAGCCTTAGCGGCAGCTCCTACAATGAGCAGTTCTTC.